The 11 T cell receptor beta chains below were found in one sample sequenced in a study of Ad26.COV2.S vaccination and SARS-CoV-2 variants. The treatment is: some 20 received Ad26.COV2.S at low or high dose, single or two shots; about five received placebo; per-sample allocation not given. Sampling was performed 63 days after the first vaccine or placebo injection. This table comes from immunoSEQ multiplex PCR, and its TCRdb copy is limited to in-frame clones, with some not included. The sample consists of roughly 380,000 clones, 70% to 90% of them appearing once. The sequenced sample was peripheral blood, obtained in a trial of Ad26.COV2.S vaccine versus placebo. The receptor set was obtained from a person between 18 and 60 years old who received the Ad26.COV2.S COVID-19 vaccine or a placebo.

The rearrangement links TRBV2 to TRBJ1-5; no clear D gene. Trimming took off 2 bases at V and 4 bases at J, with 9 bases between the two ends. The length of the CDR3 is 14 residues. Germline CDR1 is SNHLY and CDR2 is FYNNEI. CDR3 region: CASSEWAQNQPQHF. Written as DNA, the CDR3 is TGTGCCAGCAGTGAATGGGCGCAGAATCAGCCCCAGCATTTT.

Regarding this clone: The junction shows a germline mismatch at one end, possibly a read error. The chain has TRBV5-1 and TRBJ2-3; TRBD2 agrees at 12 bases. The V gene's germline CDR1 is SGHRS and CDR2 YFSETQ. CDR3 length equals 18 residues. Here the CDR3 DNA reads TGCGCCAGCAGCTTACCGTCTAGCGGGAGGGCCGGCACGGATACGCAGTATTTT. Encoded protein: CASSLPSSGRAGTDTQYF. Together with reference TRBV5-1 and TRBJ2-3, the CDR3 gives the full variable domain: KAGVTQTPRYLIKTRGQQVTLSCSPISGHRSVSWYQQTPGQGLQFLFEYFSETQRNKGNFPGRFSGRQFSNSRSEMNVSTLELGDSALYLCASSLPSSGRAGTDTQYFGPGTRLTVL.

V gene TRBV7-9 combines with J gene TRBJ2-2, with D possibly matching TRBD1 (6 bases). The CDR3 extends over 12 amino acids. The germline V gene has CDR1 SEHNR and CDR2 FQNEAQ (reference sequence). Trimming stripped 5 bases from V and 9 bases from J, with 10 bases between. For the CDR3, the DNA is TGTGCCAGCAGCCAGGGACACTGGGAGCTGTTTTTT. Residues: CASSQGHWELFF. The variable domain in full, with the rest retrieved from reference TRBV7-9 and TRBJ2-2, is DTGVSQNPRHKITKRGQNVTFRCDPISEHNRLYWYRQTLGQGPEFLTYFQNEAQLEKSRLLSDRFSAERPKGSFSTLEIQRTEQGDSAMYLCASSQGHWELFFGEGSRLTVL.

The chain links TRBV5-4 to TRBJ2-1; 8 bases align to TRBD2. CDR1 is SGHNT and CDR2 is YYREEE in the germline V gene (reference sequence). This CDR3 is built from 14 residues. The ends lost 4 bases at V and 8 bases at J; junction bases unmatched: 8. CDR3 in amino acids: CASSPWTSRDEQFF. The CDR3 DNA follows: TGTGCCAGCAGCCCATGGACTAGCAGGGATGAGCAGTTCTTC. Full variable domain (outside the CDR3, taken from reference TRBV5-4 and TRBJ2-1): ETGVTQSPTHLIKTRGQQVTLRCSSQSGHNTVSWYQQALGQGPQFIFQYYREEENGRGNFPPRFSGLQFPNYSSELNVNALELDDSALYLCASSPWTSRDEQFFGPGTRLTVL.

This chain links TRBV28 with TRBJ2-7; unclear D gene. There are 14 residues in the CDR3. V was pared by 1 base and J by 0 bases, with 7 bases between. Germline-derived CDR1 and CDR2 are MDHEN and SYDVKM. CDR3 DNA sequence: TGTGCCAGCAGTTTATTCCTAATCTCCTACGAGCAGTACTTC. This codes for CASSLFLISYEQYF.

This chain connects TRBV24-1 to TRBJ1-2; 9 nucleotides line up with TRBD1. V gave up 1 base and J gave up 8 bases; unmatched junction bases: 7. Germline-derived CDR1 and CDR2 are KGHDR and SFDVKD. The CDR3 has 15 amino acids. DNA for the CDR3: TGTGCCACCAGTGATTTCGGGACAGGGAGGGACGGCTACACCTTC. The encoded protein is CATSDFGTGRDGYTF.

The V call is TRBV29-1, the J call TRBJ1-2; tentatively, D is TRBD1 (5 bases). CDR3 size: 11 residues. Germline-derived CDR1 and CDR2 are SQVTM and ANQGSEA. The germline V and J ends were trimmed by 7 bases and 4 bases, with 10 bases remaining between them. In nucleotides, the CDR3 is TGCAGCGAAGGGACTGCCTATGGCTACACCTTC. This translates into CSEGTAYGYTF.

The table lists this clone with many counts. The chain has TRBV10-3 and TRBJ2-5; no firm D call. Trimming took off 8 bases at V and 0 bases at J, with 10 bases between the two ends. CDR3 length: 13 amino acids. The germline gives CDR1 ENHRY, CDR2 SYGVKD. CDR3 residues: CAIGEGYQETQYF. The CDR3 DNA sequence: TGTGCCATCGGAGAAGGGTACCAAGAGACCCAGTACTTC.

This clone has just one count. The chain combines TRBV7-2 with TRBJ2-5; the match to TRBD2 covers 10 bases. The CDR3 extends over 16 amino acids. Trimming removed 5 bases from V and 4 bases from J; junction bases left unmatched: 10. CDR1 SGHTA and CDR2 FQGNSA come from the germline V gene. CDR3 sequence reads: CASSPQGERGGETQYF. Here the CDR3 DNA reads TGTGCCAGCAGCCCCCAGGGGGAGCGGGGGGGAGAGACCCAGTACTTC.

The chain uses TRBV7-2 and TRBJ1-6; D ambiguous. This CDR3 contains 19 residues. Germline V lookup: CDR1 SGHTA, CDR2 FQGNSA. V shed 5 bases and J shed 3 bases, with 23 bases lying between them. This CDR3 is CASSIPPGRGGIYNSPLHF. The CDR3 DNA is TGTGCCAGCAGCATACCCCCCGGGCGAGGAGGCATCTATAATTCACCCCTCCACTTT. Supplemented by reference TRBV7-2 and TRBJ1-6, the full variable domain reads GAGVSQSPSNKVTEKGKDVELRCDPISGHTALYWYRQSLGQGLEFLIYFQGNSAPDKSGLPSDRFSAERTGGSVSTLTIQRTQQEDSAVYLCASSIPPGRGGIYNSPLHFGNGTRLTVT.

The chain links TRBV19 to TRBJ2-7; 8 nucleotides line up with TRBD2. The germline gives CDR1 LNHDA, CDR2 SQIVND (reference sequence). Unmatched junction bases numbered 4, after V lost 4 bases and J lost 2 bases. The CDR3 has 14 residues. CDR3 bases: TGTGCCAGTAGTAGCCAGCGGGGGACCTACGAGCAGTACTTC. Protein product: CASSSQRGTYEQYF.